This passage covers 11 T cell receptor beta chains from one sample sequenced in a study of shared clonotypes between healthy human individuals. TCRdb's table, derived via immunoSEQ multiplex PCR, lists solely in-frame clones and lacks some. The sample has around 2.1 million clones, roughly 91% seen once. In the naive CD8 group, cells lacked CD45RO and were positively selected for CCR7, so terminally differentiated effector memory CD45RA+ cells were left out. Sequencing input: naive CD8+ T cells from PBMCs. These receptors were collected from a man between 18 and 29 years old in good health. Some clones in this sample may be carry-over from other donors' samples.

The V and J genes are TRBV10-3 and TRBJ2-7; D uncertain. CDR1 and CDR2 (germline): ENHRY, SYGVKD. The length of the CDR3 is 13 residues. V was clipped by 11 bases and J by 2 bases, with 16 bases between them. The CDR3 sequence: CAVGPGLTYEQYF. The CDR3 nucleotides read TGTGCCGTCGGGCCCGGTTTAACCTACGAGCAGTACTTC.

This clone occurred a few times. V gene TRBV7-9 combines with J gene TRBJ2-7; D ambiguous. CDR1 SEHNR and CDR2 FQNEAQ come from the germline V gene (reference sequence). V was trimmed by 1 base and J by 4 bases, leaving 11 bases between them. There are 14 residues in the CDR3. CDR3 amino acids: CASSLGGVEYEQYF. For the CDR3, the DNA is TGTGCCAGCAGCTTAGGCGGAGTTGAATACGAGCAGTACTTC.

The chain is built from TRBV5-4 and TRBJ1-1; D unclear. This CDR3 region has 13 residues. CDR1 is SGHNT and CDR2 is YYREEE in the germline V gene (reference sequence). Deletions cut 0 bases from V and 4 bases from J, with 7 bases between. CDR3 sequence reads: CASSLVSGTEAFF. The CDR3 DNA sequence: TGTGCCAGCAGCTTGGTTTCGGGCACTGAAGCTTTCTTT.

V gene TRBV2 combines with J gene TRBJ2-3; D call uncertain. V lost 3 bases and J lost 9, with 16 bases in between. This CDR3 has 14 amino acids. From germline, CDR1 is SNHLY and CDR2 FYNNEI. The CDR3 region has the DNA TGTGCCAGCAGTGAGGATCAGTCGGGTTTAACGCAGTATTTT. Its translation: CASSEDQSGLTQYF.

On this clone: The identical CDR3 is also encoded by other nucleotide sequences in the sample. This rearrangement joins TRBV18 to TRBJ2-1; 13 bases are a match to TRBD2. The V gene's germline CDR1 is KGHSH and CDR2 LQKENI. CDR3 length: 18 amino acids. V was clipped by 0 bases and J by 4 bases; unmatched bases: 6. The CDR3 DNA reads as TGTGCCAGCTCACCACCGGGACTAGCGGGAAGTTATTACAATGAGCAGTTCTTC. This sequence encodes CASSPPGLAGSYYNEQFF.

Points on this clone: Different DNA sequences within this sample yield the same CDR3. The rearrangement links TRBV9 to TRBJ2-7, with TRBD2 as a possible D gene (6 bases). The CDR3 has 14 residues. Germline CDR1 reads SGDLS; CDR2 reads YYNGEE. The ends were cut back, 0 bases at V and 2 bases at J, with 9 bases in the middle. The CDR3 DNA follows: TGTGCCAGCAGCGTAGAGGGAGGACCCTACGAGCAGTACTTC. This sequence encodes CASSVEGGPYEQYF.

This chain uses TRBV25-1 with TRBJ2-7, with 11 bases lining up with TRBD2. This CDR3 has 14 residues. CDR1 is MGHDK and CDR2 is SYGVNS in the germline V gene. Germline trimming cut 4 bases from V and 6 bases from J; bases unmatched to any gene: 5. The CDR3: CASSALAGDGEQYF. CDR3 DNA: TGTGCCAGCAGTGCACTAGCGGGAGATGGCGAGCAGTACTTC.

This clone was observed a few times. This chain uses TRBV29-1 with TRBJ1-5; the D is unclear. The CDR3 has 13 amino acids. Germline V gene lookup returns CDR1 SQVTM and CDR2 ANQGSEA. Trimming removed 6 bases at V and 0 bases at J, with 9 bases between. CDR3 residues: CSVGGYSNQPQHF. The CDR3 nucleotides read TGCAGCGTCGGCGGATATAGCAATCAGCCCCAGCATTTT. Using reference TRBV29-1 and TRBJ1-5 for the parts outside the CDR3, the full variable domain is SAVISQKPSRDICQRGTSLTIQCQVDSQVTMMFWYRQQPGQSLTLIATANQGSEATYESGFVIDKFPISRPNLTFSTLTVSNMSPEDSSIYLCSVGGYSNQPQHFGDGTRLSIL.

The chain uses TRBV19 and TRBJ1-1; D possibly corresponds to TRBD1 (6 bases). The CDR3 is 16 residues long. Trimming stripped 6 bases from V and 1 base from J, with 18 bases between. The germline V gene has CDR1 LNHDA and CDR2 SQIVND (reference sequence). The CDR3 DNA sequence: TGTGCCAGTAGCGCCTCCAACAGGGCTTGGAACACTGAAGCTTTCTTT. The encoded protein is CASSASNRAWNTEAFF.

The rearrangement links TRBV9 to TRBJ2-7; 8 bases match TRBD1. This CDR3 contains 15 residues. V lost 1 base, J lost 3 bases, and 6 bases stayed unmatched. CDR1 SGDLS and CDR2 YYNGEE come from the germline V gene. CDR3 in amino acids: CASSVRGDRNYEQYF. CDR3 in DNA: TGTGCCAGCAGCGTAAGGGGGGACAGGAACTACGAGCAGTACTTC.

CDR3 nucleotides: TGTGCCAGCAGTTCCCGGCCCTTTTACGGTGGATACAATGAGCAGTTCTTC. It yields the protein CASSSRPFYGGYNEQFF. V usage is TRBV27 and J usage is TRBJ2-1; D is unresolved. V lost 4 bases to trimming and J lost 4 bases, with 20 bases between them. CDR1 and CDR2 (germline): MNHEY, SMNVEV (reference sequence). CDR3 length: 17 amino acids.